This TCR beta chain was obtained from a study of blood T cell repertoires in COVID-19. Overall study: Whether acute or convalescent, the COVID-19 samples came from the United States, Italy and Spain. PBMCs, B-cell-depleted T cells, or T cells provided the cDNA or gDNA that made up the material.

Recovery among Cohort 3 donors was established by two negative PCRs, clearance, or symptom resolution. Trimming removed 4 bases at V and 14 bases at J, with 15 bases between. There are 12 residues in the CDR3. Looked up from germline, CDR1 is SNHLY and CDR2 is FYNNEI. Authors' analysis steps: Reference gene primer amplification gave nucleated cell count estimates. Sequencing used immunoSEQ multiplex PCR; TCRdb keeps in-frame clones, though not all of them. That table gives V, J and clone size, and the DNA gave D and trimming. The table records roughly 400,000 clones, 87% of them present only once. The material sequenced was PBMCs or T cells enriched from blood (not recorded which). The receptor's source is a woman aged 45-65 years who had recovered from COVID-19. The chain carries TRBV2 and TRBJ2-1; D gene ambiguous. The CDR3 DNA reads TGTGCCAGCAGTGGGAAGGTGATAGAGGAGTTCTTC. Residues: CASSGKVIEEFF.